The clone carrying this T cell receptor beta chain was observed at least ten times. Germline and junction disagree at one end, which may indicate a read error. No treatment of any kind had been given to any patient before thyroid surgery. This entry is derived from a study of metastatic and nonmetastatic thyroid tumors. TCRdb re-analyzed the PCR reads through MiXCR. The data contain tens of thousands of clones, around 10% of them singletons. Germline CDR1 reads ENHRY; CDR2 reads SYGVKD. CDR3 length: 16 residues. Sample: blood. The TCR was taken from a male donor with papillary thyroid cancer or a benign thyroid nodule (not recorded which). Some clones in this sample may be carry-over from other donors' samples. The rearrangement joins TRBV10-3 to TRBJ2-1, with D unresolved. Here the CDR3 reads CAISEWRLGESGPQIF. In DNA, the CDR3 is TGTGCCATCAGTGAGTGGCGCCTTGGCGAATCCGGACCACAGATCTTC.